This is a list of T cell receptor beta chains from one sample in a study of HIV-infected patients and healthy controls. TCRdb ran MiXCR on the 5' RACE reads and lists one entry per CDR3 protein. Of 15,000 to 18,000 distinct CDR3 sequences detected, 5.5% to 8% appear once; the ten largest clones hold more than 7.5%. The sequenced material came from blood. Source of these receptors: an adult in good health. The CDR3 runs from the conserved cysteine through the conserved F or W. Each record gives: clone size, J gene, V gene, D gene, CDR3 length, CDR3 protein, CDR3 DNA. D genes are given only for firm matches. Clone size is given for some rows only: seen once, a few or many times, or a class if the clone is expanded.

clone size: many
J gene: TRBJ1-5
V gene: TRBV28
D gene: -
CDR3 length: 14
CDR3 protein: CASSSSTARAPQHF
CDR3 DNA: TGTGCCAGCAGTTCCTCGACAGCCAGAGCGCCCCAGCATTTT

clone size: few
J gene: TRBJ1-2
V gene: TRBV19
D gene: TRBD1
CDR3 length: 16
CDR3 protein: CASSMLGGSANYGYTF
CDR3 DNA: TGTGCCAGTAGTATGCTAGGGGGCTCAGCTAACTATGGCTACACCTTC

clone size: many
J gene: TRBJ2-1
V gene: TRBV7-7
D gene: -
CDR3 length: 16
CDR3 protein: CASSYRLDGHNNEQFF
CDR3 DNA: TGTGCTAGCAGCTACCGACTAGACGGGCACAACAATGAGCAGTTCTTC

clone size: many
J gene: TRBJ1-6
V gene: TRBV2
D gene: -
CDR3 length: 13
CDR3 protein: CARRGSYNSPLHF
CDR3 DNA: TGTGCCAGAAGGGGCTCCTATAATTCACCCCTCCACTTT

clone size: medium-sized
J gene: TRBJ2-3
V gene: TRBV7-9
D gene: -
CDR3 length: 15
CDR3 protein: CASSPPDAGADTQYF
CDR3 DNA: TGTGCCAGCAGCCCCCCTGATGCCGGGGCAGATACGCAGTATTTT

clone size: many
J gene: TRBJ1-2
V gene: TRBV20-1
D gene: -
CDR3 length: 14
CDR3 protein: CSARDSPPRYGYTF
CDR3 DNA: TGCAGTGCTAGGGACAGTCCACCCCGATATGGCTACACCTTC

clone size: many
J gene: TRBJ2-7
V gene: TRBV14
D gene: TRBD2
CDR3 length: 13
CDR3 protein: CASSLAGGHEQYF
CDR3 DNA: TGTGCCAGCAGCCTAGCGGGAGGTCACGAGCAGTACTTC

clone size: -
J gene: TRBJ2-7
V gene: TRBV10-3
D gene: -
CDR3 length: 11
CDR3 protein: CAISPEYEQYF
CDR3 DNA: TGTGCCATCAGCCCCGAGTACGAGCAGTACTTC

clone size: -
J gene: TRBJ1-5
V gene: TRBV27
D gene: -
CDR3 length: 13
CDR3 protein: CASSKGGNQPQHF
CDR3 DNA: TGTGCCAGCAGTAAGGGTGGCAATCAGCCCCAGCATTTT

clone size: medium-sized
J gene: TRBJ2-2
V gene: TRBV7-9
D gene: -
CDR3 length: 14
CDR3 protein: CASSLTREAGELFF
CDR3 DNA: TGTGCCAGCAGCTTAACTAGGGAGGCCGGGGAGCTGTTTTTT

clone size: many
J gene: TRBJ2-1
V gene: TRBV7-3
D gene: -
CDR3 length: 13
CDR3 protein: CASSLSQGHEQFF
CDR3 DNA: TGTGCCAGCAGCTTAAGTCAGGGGCATGAGCAGTTCTTC

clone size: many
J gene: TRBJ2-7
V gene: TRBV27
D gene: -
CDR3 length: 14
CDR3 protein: CASRRFPEGEKQYF
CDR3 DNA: TGTGCCAGCAGACGCTTCCCAGAGGGAGAGAAGCAGTACTTC

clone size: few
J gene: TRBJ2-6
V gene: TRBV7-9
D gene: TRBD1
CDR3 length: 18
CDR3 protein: CASSSRGTGFSGANVLTF
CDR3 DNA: TGTGCCAGCAGCTCTAGGGGGACAGGATTCTCTGGGGCCAACGTCCTGACTTTC

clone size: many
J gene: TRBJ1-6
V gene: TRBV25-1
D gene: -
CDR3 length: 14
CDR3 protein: CASSRSSYNSPLHF
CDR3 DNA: TGTGCCAGCAGTAGAAGCTCCTATAATTCACCCCTCCACTTT

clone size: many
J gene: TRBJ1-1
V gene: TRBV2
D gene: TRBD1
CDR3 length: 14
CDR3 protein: CATLRDRVNTEAFF
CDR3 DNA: TGTGCCACCCTTCGGGACAGGGTGAACACTGAAGCTTTCTTT

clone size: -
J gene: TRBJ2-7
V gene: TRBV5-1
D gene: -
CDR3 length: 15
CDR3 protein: CASSLWVGGAYEQYF
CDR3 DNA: TGCGCCAGCAGCTTGTGGGTAGGGGGGGCCTACGAGCAGTACTTC

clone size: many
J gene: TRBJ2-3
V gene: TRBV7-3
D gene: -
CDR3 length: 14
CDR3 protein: CASSRDGSTDTQYF
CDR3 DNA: TGTGCCAGCAGCCGGGACGGAAGCACAGATACGCAGTATTTT

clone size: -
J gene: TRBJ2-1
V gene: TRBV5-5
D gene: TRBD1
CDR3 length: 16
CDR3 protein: CAGSLELRTGHDEQFF
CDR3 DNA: TGTGCCGGCAGCTTGGAGCTTAGGACAGGGCACGATGAGCAGTTCTTC

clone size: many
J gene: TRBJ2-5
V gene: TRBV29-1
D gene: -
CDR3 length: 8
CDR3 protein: CSVTSQYF
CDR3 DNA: TGCAGCGTAACTTCCCAGTACTTC

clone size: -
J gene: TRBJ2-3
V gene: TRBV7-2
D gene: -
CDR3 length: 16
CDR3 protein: CASSSRGVVGGDTQYF
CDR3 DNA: TGTGCCAGCAGCTCGCGTGGAGTCGTAGGGGGAGATACGCAGTATTTT

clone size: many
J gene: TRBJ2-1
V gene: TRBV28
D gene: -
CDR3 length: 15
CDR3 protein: CASSLVGVGYNEQFF
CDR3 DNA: TGTGCCAGCAGTTTGGTAGGGGTCGGCTACAATGAGCAGTTCTTC

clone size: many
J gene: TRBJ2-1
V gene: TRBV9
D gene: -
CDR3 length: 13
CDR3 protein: CASSVGGGGEQFF
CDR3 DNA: TGTGCCAGCAGCGTAGGGGGTGGGGGTGAGCAGTTCTTC

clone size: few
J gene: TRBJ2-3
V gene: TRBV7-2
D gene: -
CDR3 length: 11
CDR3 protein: CASSLFDTQYF
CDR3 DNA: TGTGCCAGCAGCTTATTTGATACGCAGTATTTT

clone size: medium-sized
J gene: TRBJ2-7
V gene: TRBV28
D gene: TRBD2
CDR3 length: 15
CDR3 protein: CASSILGGGSYEQYF
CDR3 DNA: TGTGCCAGCAGTATCCTCGGGGGGGGCTCCTACGAGCAGTACTTC

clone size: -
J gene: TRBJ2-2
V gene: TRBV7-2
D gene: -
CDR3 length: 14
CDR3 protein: CASSLTGNTGELFF
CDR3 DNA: TGTGCCAGCAGCTTAACGGGAAACACCGGGGAGCTGTTTTTT

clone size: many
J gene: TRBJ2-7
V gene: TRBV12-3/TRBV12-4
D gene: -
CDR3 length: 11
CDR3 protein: CASSSGFEQYF
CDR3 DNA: TGTGCCAGCAGTTCGGGGTTCGAGCAGTACTTC

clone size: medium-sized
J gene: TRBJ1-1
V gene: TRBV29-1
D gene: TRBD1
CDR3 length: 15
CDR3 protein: CSVAGQATLNTEAFF
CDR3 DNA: TGCAGCGTTGCCGGACAGGCGACCTTGAACACTGAAGCTTTCTTT

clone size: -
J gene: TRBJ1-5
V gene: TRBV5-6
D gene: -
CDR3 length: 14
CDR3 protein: CASSPSLGAQPQHF
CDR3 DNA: TGTGCCAGCAGCCCGAGTCTTGGGGCTCAGCCCCAGCATTTT

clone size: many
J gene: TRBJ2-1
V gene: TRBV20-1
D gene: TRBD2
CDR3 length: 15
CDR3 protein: CSARDPSGVRNEQFF
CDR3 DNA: TGCAGTGCTAGAGATCCTAGCGGGGTGCGCAATGAGCAGTTCTTC

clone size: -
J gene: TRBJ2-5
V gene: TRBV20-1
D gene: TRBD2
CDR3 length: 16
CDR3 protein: CSASPGLAGGQETQYF
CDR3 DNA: TGCAGTGCTAGCCCTGGACTAGCGGGGGGGCAAGAGACCCAGTACTTC

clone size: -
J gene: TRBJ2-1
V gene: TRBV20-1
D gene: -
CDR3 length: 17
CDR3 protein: CSAPKPGERFSYNEQFF
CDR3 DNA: TGCAGTGCTCCCAAACCCGGTGAGCGTTTCTCCTACAATGAGCAGTTCTTC

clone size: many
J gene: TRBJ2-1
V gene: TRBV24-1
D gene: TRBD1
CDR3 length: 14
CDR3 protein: CATTPGQGINEQFF
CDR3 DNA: TGTGCCACCACGCCGGGACAGGGGATCAATGAGCAGTTCTTC

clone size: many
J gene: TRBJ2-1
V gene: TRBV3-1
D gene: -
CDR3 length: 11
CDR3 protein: CASSQGRVQFF
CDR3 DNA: TGTGCCAGCAGCCAAGGTAGGGTTCAGTTCTTC

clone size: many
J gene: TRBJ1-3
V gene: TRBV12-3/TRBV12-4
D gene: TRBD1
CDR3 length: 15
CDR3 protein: CASSPDRNRRNTIYF
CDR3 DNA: TGTGCCAGCAGTCCGGACAGGAATCGTAGAAACACCATATATTTT

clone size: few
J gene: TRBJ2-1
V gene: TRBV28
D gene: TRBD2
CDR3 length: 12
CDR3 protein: CASLTSVNEQFF
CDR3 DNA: TGTGCCAGCTTGACTAGCGTAAATGAGCAGTTCTTC

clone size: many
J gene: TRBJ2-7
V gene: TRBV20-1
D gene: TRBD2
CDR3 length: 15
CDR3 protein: CSAISSGGFSNEQYF
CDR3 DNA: TGCAGTGCTATCAGTAGCGGGGGTTTTTCCAACGAGCAGTACTTC

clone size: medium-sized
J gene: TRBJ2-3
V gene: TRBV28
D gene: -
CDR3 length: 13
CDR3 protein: CASSLGAPRTQYF
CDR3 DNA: TGTGCCAGCAGTTTGGGGGCCCCCCGTACGCAGTATTTT

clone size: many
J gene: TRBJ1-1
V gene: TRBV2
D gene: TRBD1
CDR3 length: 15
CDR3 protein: CASRAPGGWDTEAFF
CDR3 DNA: TGTGCCAGCAGGGCCCCAGGGGGCTGGGACACTGAAGCTTTCTTT

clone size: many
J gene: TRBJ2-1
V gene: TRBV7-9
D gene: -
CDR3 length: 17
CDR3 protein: CASSLGYAISSYNEQFF
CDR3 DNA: TGTGCCAGCAGCTTAGGGTACGCCATAAGCTCCTACAATGAGCAGTTCTTC

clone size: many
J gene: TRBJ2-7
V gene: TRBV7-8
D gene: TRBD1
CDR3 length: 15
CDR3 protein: CASSYLQGAGHEQYF
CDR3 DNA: TGTGCCAGCAGCTACTTACAGGGGGCAGGCCACGAGCAGTACTTC

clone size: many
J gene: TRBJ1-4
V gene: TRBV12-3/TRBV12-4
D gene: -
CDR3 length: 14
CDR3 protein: CASRFGTANEKLFF
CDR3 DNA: TGTGCCAGCAGATTCGGGACTGCTAATGAAAAACTGTTTTTT

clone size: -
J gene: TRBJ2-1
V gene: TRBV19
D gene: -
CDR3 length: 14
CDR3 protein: CASRLGGDSNEQFF
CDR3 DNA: TGTGCCAGTCGCCTTGGGGGGGACAGCAATGAGCAGTTCTTC

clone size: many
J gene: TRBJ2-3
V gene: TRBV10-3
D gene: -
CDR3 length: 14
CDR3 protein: CAIGWASGTDTQYF
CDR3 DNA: TGTGCCATCGGGTGGGCCTCTGGCACAGATACGCAGTATTTT

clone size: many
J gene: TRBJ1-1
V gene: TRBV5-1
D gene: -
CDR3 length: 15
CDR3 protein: CASSLGFGQRAEAFF
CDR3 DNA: TGCGCCAGCAGCTTGGGGTTTGGACAGAGGGCTGAAGCTTTCTTT

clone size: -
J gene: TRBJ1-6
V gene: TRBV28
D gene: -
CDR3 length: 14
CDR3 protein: CASNQEVFDSPLHF
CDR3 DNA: TGTGCCAGCAACCAGGAAGTGTTCGATTCACCCCTCCACTTT

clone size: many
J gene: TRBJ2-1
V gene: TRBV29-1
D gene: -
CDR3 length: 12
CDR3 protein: CSVEASRNEQFF
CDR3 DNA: TGCAGCGTTGAAGCTAGCAGAAATGAGCAGTTCTTC

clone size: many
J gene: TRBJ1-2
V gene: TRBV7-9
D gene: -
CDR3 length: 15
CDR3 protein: CASSLEVDWSYGYTF
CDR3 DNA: TGTGCCAGCAGCTTAGAGGTGGATTGGAGCTATGGCTACACCTTC

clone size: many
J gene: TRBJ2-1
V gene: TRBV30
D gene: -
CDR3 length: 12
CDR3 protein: CAWSAYPYEQFF
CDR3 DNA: TGTGCCTGGAGTGCCTACCCTTATGAGCAGTTCTTC

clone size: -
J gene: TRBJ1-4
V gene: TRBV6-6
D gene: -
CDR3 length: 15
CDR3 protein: CASSYSISGNEKLFF
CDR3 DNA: TGTGCCAGCAGTTACTCTATCTCCGGGAATGAAAAACTGTTTTTT

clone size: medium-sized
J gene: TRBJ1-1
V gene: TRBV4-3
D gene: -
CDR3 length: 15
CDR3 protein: CASSQAGLGNTEAFF
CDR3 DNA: TGCGCCAGCAGCCAAGCAGGCCTGGGGAACACTGAAGCTTTCTTT

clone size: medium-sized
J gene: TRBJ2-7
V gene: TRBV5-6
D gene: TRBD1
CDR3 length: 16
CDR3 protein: CASSLAGTAGNYEQYF
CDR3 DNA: TGTGCCAGCAGCTTGGCCGGGACAGCCGGGAACTACGAGCAGTACTTC

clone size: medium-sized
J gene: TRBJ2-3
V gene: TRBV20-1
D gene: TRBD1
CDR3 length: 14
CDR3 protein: CSASGGQGIDTQYF
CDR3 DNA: TGCAGTGCTAGCGGGGGACAGGGGATAGATACGCAGTATTTT

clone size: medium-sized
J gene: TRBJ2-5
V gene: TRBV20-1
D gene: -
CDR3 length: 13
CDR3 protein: CSAYNIVQETQYF
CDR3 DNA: TGCAGTGCTTACAACATCGTTCAAGAGACCCAGTACTTC

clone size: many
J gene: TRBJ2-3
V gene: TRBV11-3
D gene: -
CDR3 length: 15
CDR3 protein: CASSFEPTSTDTQYF
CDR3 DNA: TGTGCCAGCAGCTTTGAGCCAACTAGCACAGATACGCAGTATTTT

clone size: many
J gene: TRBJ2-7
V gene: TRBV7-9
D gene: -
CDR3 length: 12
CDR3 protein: CASSSQEDEQYF
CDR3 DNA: TGTGCCAGCAGCTCTCAAGAGGACGAGCAGTACTTC

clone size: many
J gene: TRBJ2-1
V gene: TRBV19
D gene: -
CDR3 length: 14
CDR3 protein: CASIGGSGYNEQFF
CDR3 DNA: TGTGCCAGTATAGGAGGGAGCGGCTACAATGAGCAGTTCTTC

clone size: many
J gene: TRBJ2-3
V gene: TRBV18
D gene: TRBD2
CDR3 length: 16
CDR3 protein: CASSILAGDPTDTQYF
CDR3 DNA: TGTGCCAGCTCAATTCTAGCGGGGGACCCCACAGATACGCAGTATTTT

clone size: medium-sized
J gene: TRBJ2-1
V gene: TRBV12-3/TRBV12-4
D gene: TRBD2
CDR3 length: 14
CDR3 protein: CASSPGTSRNEQFF
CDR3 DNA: TGTGCCAGCAGCCCCGGGACTAGCAGGAATGAGCAGTTCTTC

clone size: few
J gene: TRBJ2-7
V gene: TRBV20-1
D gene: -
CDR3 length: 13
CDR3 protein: CSACGALDSEQYF
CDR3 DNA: TGCAGTGCTTGCGGAGCCCTCGACAGCGAGCAGTACTTC

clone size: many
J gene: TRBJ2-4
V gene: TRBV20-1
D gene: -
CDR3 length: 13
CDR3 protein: CSAPRDGGNIQYF
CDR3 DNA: TGCAGTGCTCCTAGAGACGGTGGTAACATTCAGTACTTC